This T cell receptor (beta chain) emerged from a study of T-cell memory formation after mild COVID-19. Points from the study as a whole: The pre-infection memory compartment contained some responding clones, suggesting cross-reactive memory joined.

5'RACE, which relied on constant-segment primers, yielded TCR alpha and TCR beta cDNA libraries carrying sample barcodes and UMIs. TCRdb reprocessed the 5' RACE reads via MiXCR and lists one record per CDR3 protein. Of around 310,000 distinct CDR3 sequences in the sample, around 15% were seen once. Points on this clonotype: Its cognate antigen is unknown.

What was sequenced was PBMCs or a T cell subset sorted from them (not recorded which). This TCR derives from a man aged 18 to 35 who had mild COVID-19 (a few samples of this study predate the infection). Cell type and time point are not known.

The CDR3 reads CASSLVRTDTQYF. The CDR3 DNA reads TGTGCCAGCAGCCTCGTCAGGACAGATACGCAGTATTTT. This chain links TRBV7-2 with TRBJ2-3; no clear D gene. Trimming removed 5 bases at V and 3 bases at J, with 9 bases between. The CDR3 has 13 residues. The V gene's germline CDR1 is SGHTA and CDR2 FQGNSA.